This T cell receptor (beta chain) was retrieved from a study of cytomegalovirus exposure and HLA in healthy donors. From germline, CDR1 is SGDLS and CDR2 YYNGEE. The V segment lost 0 bases and the J segment 4 bases; nucleotides outside the gene matches: 5. The CDR3 runs to 15 residues. Use of 60 Vbeta and 13 Jbeta primers characterized the PCR. Profiling relied on immunoSEQ multiplex PCR, and the TCRdb table lists in-frame clones only, not all of them. The repertoire has about 130,000 clones, roughly four fifths of them found once; the top ten carry over 9%. The chain recombines TRBV9 with TRBJ2-5; 8 bases match TRBD2. This sequence was found in a male donor in good health and CMV-seropositive. Sequencing used PBMCs. In DNA, the CDR3 is TGTGCCAGCAGCGTAGAAGCGGGAGATGGAGAGACCCAGTACTTC. Translating gives CASSVEAGDGETQYF.